These 29 T cell receptor beta chains were all obtained from the same sample, sequenced in a study of OX40 agonist ivuxolimab in advanced cancers. TCRdb keeps only in-frame clones here, not all; method: immunoSEQ multiplex PCR. Of 60,000 or so clones listed, roughly 83% are singletons. The sample here was CD4+ or CD8+ T cells sorted from blood, taken in a trial of the OX40 agonist ivuxolimab. The receptors originated from an adult with an advanced solid tumor such as melanoma, head and neck, liver or kidney cancer.

The rearrangement joins TRBV19 to TRBJ1-2, with D perhaps matching TRBD1 (6 bases). V was clipped by 6 bases and J by 8 bases, with 28 bases between them. The length of the CDR3 is 17 residues. Germline CDR1 and CDR2: LNHDA and SQIVND (reference sequence). Here the CDR3 DNA reads TGTGCCAGTAGGCACCCCTACGCAGGGGCCAGGTGGGTAGGCTACACCTTC. Its translation: CASRHPYAGARWVGYTF.

The chain recombines TRBV6-5 with TRBJ1-3; D might be TRBD1 (5 bases). Germline values: CDR1 MNHEY, CDR2 SVGAGI. This CDR3 has 14 residues. The germline V and J ends were trimmed by 3 bases and 10 bases, with 16 bases remaining between them. The CDR3 DNA reads TGTGCCAGCAGTTATGACTATTCGGGGGGAACCATATATTTT. It specifies CASSYDYSGGTIYF.

V gene TRBV6-4 combines with J gene TRBJ2-7; D is uncertain. V lost 6 bases and J 4 bases, leaving 10 bases between the germline ends. The germline gives CDR1 MRHNA, CDR2 SNTAGT. The CDR3 extends over 12 amino acids. DNA of the CDR3: TGTGCCAGCAGCGACGCCATTTACGAGCAGTACTTC. Its translation: CASSDAIYEQYF.

This clone was observed a handful of times. The rearrangement links TRBV20-1 to TRBJ1-1, with D possibly matching TRBD1 (5 bases). There are 10 residues in the CDR3. V was clipped by 8 bases and J by 4 bases, with 8 bases between them. CDR1 is DFQATT and CDR2 is SNEGSKA in the germline V gene (reference sequence). CDR3 DNA: TGCAGTCGCGGGGGCACTGAAGCTTTCTTT. Translating it yields CSRGGTEAFF.

The chain employs TRBV11-2 and TRBJ2-5, with D possibly TRBD2 on 6 matching bases. The germline gives CDR1 SGHAT, CDR2 FQNNGV. The V end was cut by 0 bases, the J end by 5 bases, with 16 bases between. CDR3 length equals 16 residues. Here the CDR3 reads CASSLDPGGARETQYF. The CDR3 nucleotides read TGTGCCAGCAGCTTAGATCCAGGAGGGGCACGGGAGACCCAGTACTTC.

The V call is TRBV9, the J call TRBJ2-7; D unresolved. The CDR3 runs to 14 residues. Looked up from germline, CDR1 is SGDLS and CDR2 is YYNGEE. V lost 0 bases, J lost 1 base, and 8 bases lay in between. The CDR3 loop reads CASSVDGRSYEQYF. CDR3 nucleotides: TGTGCCAGCAGCGTAGATGGCAGGTCCTACGAGCAGTACTTC.

The chain uses TRBV18 and TRBJ2-1; 9 bases match TRBD1. Germline V gene sequence: CDR1 KGHSH, CDR2 LQKENI. V lost 6 bases to trimming and J lost 1 base; unmatched junction nucleotides: 4. This CDR3 is 15 amino acids long. Here the CDR3 reads CASSPDRGSYNEQFF. The CDR3 nucleotides are TGTGCCAGCTCGCCGGACAGGGGATCCTACAATGAGCAGTTCTTC.

The chain joins TRBV4-2 to TRBJ1-2, with unresolved D. Trimming took off 1 base at V and 0 bases at J, with 15 bases between the two ends. Germline V gene sequence: CDR1 LGHNA, CDR2 YNFKEQ. The CDR3 runs to 17 residues. The CDR3 sequence is CASSQGDKTITNYGYTF. CDR3 bases: TGTGCCAGCAGCCAAGGAGACAAGACTATCACTAACTATGGCTACACCTTC.

V usage is TRBV18 and J usage is TRBJ1-1; the D gene is possibly TRBD1 (5 bases). V was shortened by 7 bases and J by 1 base, with 19 bases between the two germline ends. Germline loops: CDR1 KGHSH, CDR2 LQKENI. The CDR3 sequence is 16 residues long. This chain's CDR3 is CASFPNAGLPNTEAFF. The DNA for the CDR3 is TGTGCCAGCTTCCCTAACGCGGGACTCCCGAACACTGAAGCTTTCTTT.

The chain joins TRBV18 to TRBJ2-2, with 12 nucleotides matching TRBD2. Germline-derived CDR1 and CDR2 are KGHSH and LQKENI. Unmatched junction bases numbered 10, after V lost 1 base and J lost 10 bases. This CDR3 has 17 amino acids. The CDR3 DNA reads TGTGCCAGCTCACCACGGGTACTAGCGGGGGGCCCGGCGGAGCTGTTTTTT. Its protein is CASSPRVLAGGPAELFF.

V gene TRBV18 combines with J gene TRBJ1-2; tentatively, D is TRBD1 (5 bases). The CDR3 extends over 15 amino acids. Trimming left V 5 bases short and J 4 bases short, with 17 bases between. Germline V gene data show CDR1 as KGHSH and CDR2 as LQKENI. The CDR3 DNA follows: TGTGCCAGCTCATACTCGGGGCAGCCCGTCTATGGCTACACCTTC. It yields the protein CASSYSGQPVYGYTF.

This clone was counted once. J is TRBJ2-7 and V is TRBV5-1; the D gene is possibly TRBD2 (6 bases). Trimming took 3 bases from V and 5 from J, leaving 12 bases between them. This CDR3 is built from 13 residues. CDR1 and CDR2 from the germline V gene are SGHRS and YFSETQ. The CDR3 region has the DNA TGCGCCAGCAGCTGGTCGGAGGGCCACGAGCAGTACTTC. Its protein product is CASSWSEGHEQYF. Filled out from reference TRBV5-1 and TRBJ2-7, the complete variable domain reads KAGVTQTPRYLIKTRGQQVTLSCSPISGHRSVSWYQQTPGQGLQFLFEYFSETQRNKGNFPGRFSGRQFSNSRSEMNVSTLELGDSALYLCASSWSEGHEQYFGPGTRLTVT.

This clone was counted a few times. As DNA, the CDR3 is TGTGCCAGCAGCTGGTTAGACGTCAATCAGCCCCAGCATTTT. Encoded protein: CASSWLDVNQPQHF. The chain is built from TRBV7-9 and TRBJ1-5; no reliable D call. V was trimmed by 4 bases and J by 3 bases, leaving 10 bases between them. There are 14 residues in the CDR3. Germline V CDR1 and CDR2: SEHNR, FQNEAQ (reference sequence). The whole variable domain, remainder taken from reference TRBV7-9 and TRBJ1-5, is DTGVSQNPRHKITKRGQNVTFRCDPISEHNRLYWYRQTLGQGPEFLTYFQNEAQLEKSRLLSDRFSAERPKGSFSTLEIQRTEQGDSAMYLCASSWLDVNQPQHFGDGTRLSIL.

This rearrangement joins TRBV6-5 to TRBJ1-1, with D perhaps TRBD1 (6 bases). The CDR3 has 14 amino acids. Germline V lookup: CDR1 MNHEY, CDR2 SVGAGI. V lost 4 bases to trimming and J lost 1 base, with 10 bases between them. CDR3 coding DNA: TGTGCCAGCAGTTCAAAGGGGGGGAACACTGAAGCTTTCTTT. Its protein is CASSSKGGNTEAFF.

This chain joins TRBV7-2 and TRBJ2-7; TRBD2 might be the D (7 bases). The CDR3 length is 15 residues. Germline V gene sequence: CDR1 SGHTA, CDR2 FQGNSA. V lost 9 bases to trimming and J lost 3 bases, with 21 bases between them. Here the CDR3 DNA reads TGTGCCAGTCAACTTGAGGGGGGGCGGGTCTACGAGCAGTACTTC. Its protein product is CASQLEGGRVYEQYF. Complete variable domain (other parts from reference TRBV7-2 and TRBJ2-7): GAGVSQSPSNKVTEKGKDVELRCDPISGHTALYWYRQSLGQGLEFLIYFQGNSAPDKSGLPSDRFSAERTGGSVSTLTIQRTQQEDSAVYLCASQLEGGRVYEQYFGPGTRLTVT.

This clone has a single count. The genes are TRBV4-1 and TRBJ2-5; D remains ambiguous. CDR3 length equals 15 residues. V was shortened by 0 bases and J by 4 bases, with 12 bases between the two germline ends. CDR1 MGHRA and CDR2 YSYEKL come from the germline V gene. CDR3 protein: CASSQEPALIETQYF. The CDR3 nucleotides read TGCGCCAGCAGCCAAGAACCTGCATTAATAGAGACCCAGTACTTC.

The chain carries TRBV27 and TRBJ2-3; TRBD1 matches 7 bases. Germline V gives CDR1 MNHEY, CDR2 SMNVEV (reference sequence). Trimming took 1 base from V and 10 from J; bases not matched to a gene: 14. The CDR3 consists of 16 residues. The CDR3 region has the DNA TGTGCCAGCAGTTTATTTACAGGGGTGGGCAGAGTTGCGCAGTATTTT. Encoded protein: CASSLFTGVGRVAQYF.

The genes are TRBV6-5 and TRBJ1-5, with 7 bases identical to TRBD1. V gave up 0 bases and J gave up 7 bases; unmatched junction bases: 6. Germline V gene data show CDR1 as MNHEY and CDR2 as SVGAGI. The CDR3 runs to 15 residues. This CDR3 reads CASSYSRGLGQPQHF. As DNA, the CDR3 is TGTGCCAGCAGTTACTCGAGGGGGCTAGGGCAGCCCCAGCATTTT.

The CDR3 loop is CAWSGGQAYEQYF. DNA of the CDR3: TGTGCCTGGAGTGGGGGACAGGCCTACGAGCAGTACTTC. The chain uses TRBV30 and TRBJ2-7; 8 bases are shared with TRBD1. J gave up 2 bases and V 1 base, and 1 base lay outside the gene matches. The CDR3 is 13 amino acids. CDR1 GTSNPN and CDR2 SVGIG come from the germline V gene (reference sequence).

This clone has just one count. The chain is built from TRBV6-1 and TRBJ2-7, with 10 bases aligning to TRBD2. V dropped 6 bases and J dropped 0; count of bases not matched to a gene: 5. The CDR3 has 15 residues. Per the germline V gene, CDR1 is MNHNS and CDR2 is SASEGT. CDR3 in amino acids: CASRLAGGASYEQYF. The CDR3 region has the DNA TGTGCCAGCAGGTTAGCGGGGGGCGCCTCCTACGAGCAGTACTTC.

The rearrangement uses TRBV2 and TRBJ2-5; D unclear. CDR3 length: 11 residues. CDR1 SNHLY and CDR2 FYNNEI come from the germline V gene. V lost 3 bases and J 5 bases, leaving 4 bases between the germline ends. The CDR3 bases are TGTGCCAGCAGTGAGGTGGAGACCCAGTACTTC. Encoded protein: CASSEVETQYF.

V usage is TRBV7-2 and J usage is TRBJ1-6; D might be TRBD1 (5 bases). The V gene's germline CDR1 is SGHTA and CDR2 FQGNSA. The V end was cut by 5 bases, the J end by 4 bases, with 12 bases between. This CDR3 has 15 residues. The CDR3 is CASSIGTSYNSPLHF. Written as DNA, the CDR3 is TGTGCCAGCAGCATCGGGACGTCTTATAATTCACCCCTCCACTTT.

The gene calls are TRBV10-3 and TRBJ1-1; no firm D call. Germline CDR1 reads ENHRY; CDR2 reads SYGVKD. With 2 bases removed from V and 5 bases from J, the gap between germline ends came to 15 bases. The CDR3 is made up of 15 amino acids. CDR3 protein: CAISEGEGRWTEAFF. CDR3 DNA: TGTGCCATCAGTGAGGGAGAAGGAAGGTGGACTGAAGCTTTCTTT.

The chain combines TRBV19 with TRBJ1-6; perhaps TRBD1 as D (5 bases). Germline assignment: CDR1 LNHDA and CDR2 SQIVND (reference sequence). This CDR3 is 17 amino acids long. Trimming stripped 1 base from V and 5 bases from J, with 15 bases between. DNA of the CDR3: TGTGCCAGTAGTATAGTAGTGGGGACGGAACATAATTCACCCCTCCACTTT. Amino acids: CASSIVVGTEHNSPLHF. Based on the CDR3 plus reference TRBV19 and TRBJ1-6, the full variable domain is DGGITQSPKYLFRKEGQNVTLSCEQNLNHDAMYWYRQDPGQGLRLIYYSQIVNDFQKGDIAEGYSVSREKKESFPLTVTSAQKNPTAFYLCASSIVVGTEHNSPLHFGNGTRLTVT.

The rearrangement joins TRBV19 to TRBJ2-3; 7 nucleotides align to TRBD1. This CDR3 comprises 15 residues. CDR1 LNHDA and CDR2 SQIVND come from the germline V gene (reference sequence). Trimming at V came to 2 bases and at J to 0 bases, leaving 2 bases not matched to a gene. The CDR3 DNA reads TGTGCCAGTAGTATAATGGGACAGAGCACAGATACGCAGTATTTT. Amino acids: CASSIMGQSTDTQYF.

The chain carries TRBV19 and TRBJ2-1; 7 bases are shared with TRBD2. The V gene's germline CDR1 is LNHDA and CDR2 SQIVND (reference sequence). The CDR3 spans 15 residues. Germline trimming cut 1 base from V and 3 bases from J; bases unmatched to any gene: 3. The CDR3 sequence is CASSIGLAVYNEQFF. CDR3 nucleotides: TGTGCCAGTAGTATAGGTCTAGCGGTCTACAATGAGCAGTTCTTC.

The rearrangement uses TRBV18 and TRBJ1-1, with 8 bases aligning to TRBD1. With V trimmed by 5 bases and J by 11 bases, 10 bases remained unmatched. From germline, CDR1 is KGHSH and CDR2 LQKENI. The CDR3 runs to 13 residues. CDR3 region: CASSSDRGGRAFF. The CDR3, as DNA: TGTGCCAGCTCAAGCGACAGGGGAGGACGGGCTTTCTTT.

J is TRBJ1-2 and V is TRBV19, with a weak D call TRBD1 (6 bases). Trimming removed 6 bases from V and 5 bases from J, with 22 bases in between. CDR1 and CDR2 from the germline V gene are LNHDA and SQIVND (reference sequence). The CDR3 is 16 residues long. CDR3 in DNA: TGTGCCAGTAGAGTAGTAGCAGGACAGAGTGCATATGGCTACACCTTC. This sequence encodes CASRVVAGQSAYGYTF.

The chain links TRBV5-1 to TRBJ1-2; 10 bases map to TRBD1. The V and J ends lost 4 bases and 8 bases, in that order; junction bases with no gene match: 5. This CDR3 comprises 13 residues. Per the germline V gene, CDR1 is SGHRS and CDR2 is YFSETQ. CDR3 sequence: CASSPTGGYGYTF. CDR3 nucleotides: TGCGCCAGCAGCCCGACAGGGGGCTACGGCTACACCTTC.